These 32 T cell receptor beta chains came from one sample sequenced in a study of cytomegalovirus exposure and HLA in healthy donors (dated by TCRdb to about 2017). Receptor amplification or capture employed the immunoSEQ multiplex PCR assay. The multiplex PCR relied on a mix of 60 forward primers for TCR Vbeta segments and 13 reverse primers for TCR Jbeta segments. TCRdb mirrors the immuneACCESS table, restricted to in-frame sequences. Some clones are absent from its copies; in checked studies, under half trace to an unresolved V gene, and the reason for the others is unknown. In all, the sample holds about 92,000 clones, and roughly 80% of those were seen once. About 1.2% of the sample is in the top ten clones. The sequenced sample consisted of PBMCs. The receptors were sampled from a girl aged 2 to 9 in good health and CMV-seropositive.

V and J are TRBV7-9 and TRBJ2-7; 8 nucleotides match TRBD2. CDR3 length: 14 amino acids. The V gene end was trimmed by 3 bases and the J gene end by 4 bases; junction bases not matched to a gene: 5. In germline, CDR1 is SEHNR, CDR2 FQNEAQ (reference sequence). CDR3 in DNA: TGTGCCAGCAGCTTCAGCGGGGGAAGGTACGAGCAGTACTTC. Translation: CASSFSGGRYEQYF.

The J gene is TRBJ1-2, the V gene TRBV6-5, with 7 bases that match TRBD1. The CDR3 contains 12 residues. CDR1 is MNHEY, CDR2 SVGAGI, per germline. V shed 6 bases, J shed 8 bases, and the junction held 6 bases outside the gene matches. CDR3 amino acids: CASSSDRAGYTF. In nucleotides, the CDR3 is TGTGCCAGCAGCTCCGACAGGGCAGGCTACACCTTC.

This clone was seen just once. J is TRBJ2-1 and V is TRBV5-1, with D possibly matching TRBD2 (5 bases). From germline, CDR1 is SGHRS and CDR2 YFSETQ. The CDR3 sequence is 11 residues long. V was clipped by 5 bases and J by 8 bases, with 8 bases between them. DNA of the CDR3: TGCGCCAGCAGAGTGAGGGATGAGCAGTTCTTC. Protein: CASRVRDEQFF.

Notes on this clone: This same CDR3 is encoded by further DNA sequences in the sample. V usage is TRBV7-9 and J usage is TRBJ1-1; D ambiguous. The length of the CDR3 is 13 residues. Germline loops: CDR1 SEHNR, CDR2 FQNEAQ (reference sequence). V gave up 1 base and J gave up 2 bases, with 5 bases separating them. CDR3 sequence reads: CASSLGQNTEAFF. DNA of the CDR3: TGTGCCAGCAGCTTAGGGCAAAACACTGAAGCTTTCTTT.

V and J are TRBV25-1 and TRBJ2-3; TRBD2 agrees at 7 bases. Germline CDR1 and CDR2: MGHDK and SYGVNS. The V and J ends lost 3 bases and 5 bases, in that order; junction bases with no gene match: 8. The CDR3 has 15 amino acids. The CDR3 loop is CASSDIAGSKDTQYF. CDR3 DNA: TGTGCCAGCAGTGACATAGCGGGTAGTAAAGATACGCAGTATTTT.

This clone appeared once. This rearrangement joins TRBV28 to TRBJ2-7; no clear D. Germline V lookup: CDR1 MDHEN, CDR2 SYDVKM. This CDR3 is built from 14 residues. The V end was cut by 7 bases, the J end by 0 bases, with 13 bases between. CDR3 nucleotides: TGTGCCAGCACCATATCCAGGAACTCCTACGAGCAGTACTTC. This gives the protein CASTISRNSYEQYF.

The CDR3 spells CASSATTYGYTF. CDR3 coding DNA: TGTGCCAGCAGCGCCACTACGTATGGCTACACCTTC. This rearrangement joins TRBV9 to TRBJ1-2, with unresolved D. CDR3 length: 12 residues. Trimming stripped 3 bases from V and 5 bases from J, with 8 bases between. From germline, CDR1 is SGDLS and CDR2 YYNGEE.

The chain links TRBV30 to TRBJ2-7, with 9 bases identical to TRBD1. The germline V gene encodes CDR1 GTSNPN and CDR2 SVGIG (reference sequence). This CDR3 is 16 amino acids long. With 1 base clipped from V and 3 bases from J, the junction kept 10 bases outside the gene matches. CDR3: CAWSGGTGNVRYEQYF. CDR3 nucleotide sequence: TGTGCCTGGAGTGGTGGGACAGGGAACGTCCGCTACGAGCAGTACTTC.

V is TRBV7-9 and J is TRBJ1-1; D unclear. The germline V gene encodes CDR1 SEHNR and CDR2 FQNEAQ (reference sequence). The CDR3 spans 13 residues. V was trimmed by 2 bases and J by 7 bases, leaving 11 bases between them. CDR3: CASSLLGGIEAFF. Here the CDR3 DNA reads TGTGCCAGCAGCTTATTAGGCGGGATTGAAGCTTTCTTT.

This chain uses TRBV4-3 with TRBJ2-7; 7 nucleotides line up with TRBD2. The CDR3 loop spans 18 amino acids. CDR1 is LGHNA and CDR2 is YSLEER in the germline V gene. Trimming removed 0 bases from V and 5 bases from J; junction bases left unmatched: 16. CDR3: CASSQEWASGSGGNEQYF. CDR3 in DNA: TGCGCCAGCAGCCAAGAGTGGGCTAGCGGAAGTGGGGGGAACGAGCAGTACTTC.

CDR3 bases: TGTGCCAGCAGTGTCCCGGGACAGTCCCAGCATTTT. It yields the protein CASSVPGQSQHF. The chain couples TRBV6-1 to TRBJ1-5; 7 bases fit TRBD1. Trimming cost V 4 bases and J 11 bases; bases outside gene matches: 5. In germline, CDR1 is MNHNS, CDR2 SASEGT. The CDR3 is made up of 12 amino acids.

This clone was recorded once. The chain couples TRBV18 to TRBJ1-1, with 7 bases that match TRBD1. CDR1 is KGHSH, CDR2 LQKENI, per germline. The CDR3 loop spans 17 amino acids. Trimming at V came to 0 bases and at J to 2 bases, leaving 9 bases not matched to a gene. In DNA, the CDR3 is TGTGCCAGCTCACCACCTAAGGCAGGGGGTCAAAACACTGAAGCTTTCTTT. Its translation: CASSPPKAGGQNTEAFF.

The chain joins TRBV10-1 to TRBJ2-7, with 8 bases aligning to TRBD1. The CDR3 is 15 amino acids. V was clipped by 4 bases and J by 3 bases; unmatched bases: 8. Germline CDR1 is WNHNN and CDR2 is SYGVQD (reference sequence). The CDR3 DNA sequence: TGCGCCAGCAGTGTCGGTACAGGGGGTGACTACGAGCAGTACTTC. Translated, it gives CASSVGTGGDYEQYF.

The chain combines TRBV5-4 with TRBJ2-7; possible D gene TRBD1, 6 bases. The ends were cut back, 1 base at V and 6 bases at J, with 14 bases in the middle. The CDR3 runs to 14 residues. CDR1 and CDR2 (germline): SGHNT, YYREEE (reference sequence). The CDR3 nucleotides are TGTGCCAGCAGCTTGTATGAGGGGGACGGCGAGCAGTACTTC. It codes for CASSLYEGDGEQYF.

The rearrangement joins TRBV25-1 to TRBJ2-7, with D uncertain. The CDR3 loop spans 12 amino acids. Trimming cost V 2 bases and J 5 bases, with 7 bases left between them. Looked up from germline, CDR1 is MGHDK and CDR2 is SYGVNS. CDR3 amino acids: CASSELPHEQYF. CDR3 in DNA: TGTGCCAGCAGTGAACTCCCCCACGAGCAGTACTTC.

This clone was seen only a few times. The rearrangement links TRBV4-1 to TRBJ2-7; tentative D call: TRBD1 (5 bases). V lost 2 bases, J lost 1 base, and 15 bases lay in between. Germline assignment: CDR1 MGHRA and CDR2 YSYEKL. The CDR3 is 16 residues long. The CDR3 region has the DNA TGCGCCAGCAGCCAAACCAGGGCGAAGGAGTCCTACGAGCAGTACTTC. Protein: CASSQTRAKESYEQYF.

The chain uses TRBV6-5 and TRBJ2-7, with D possibly matching TRBD2 (5 bases). The CDR3 covers 14 residues. V dropped 5 bases and J dropped 2 bases, with 13 bases sitting between them. CDR1 and CDR2 (germline): MNHEY, SVGAGI. This CDR3 reads CASSPGPGTYEQYF. CDR3 bases: TGTGCCAGCAGTCCCGGACCCGGGACCTACGAGCAGTACTTC.

A few counts support this clone. This chain links TRBV6-5 with TRBJ1-6; a possible D gene is TRBD1 (5 bases). From germline, CDR1 is MNHEY and CDR2 SVGAGI. Trimming stripped 7 bases from V and 8 bases from J, with 12 bases between. CDR3 size: 13 residues. The CDR3 reads CASTGGTDSPLHF. Written as DNA, the CDR3 is TGTGCCAGCACGGGGGGGACTGATTCACCCCTCCACTTT.

This chain joins TRBV15 and TRBJ1-1, with D tentatively TRBD1 (6 bases). Between the trimmed V and J ends, which lost 5 bases and 4 bases, there was a span of 14 bases. The CDR3 spans 14 residues. Germline lookup yields CDR1 LNHNV and CDR2 YYDKDF (reference sequence). The CDR3 DNA follows: TGTGCCACCAGCTCACAGGGATGGAGCACTGAAGCTTTCTTT. Translated: CATSSQGWSTEAFF.

The V and J genes are TRBV7-9 and TRBJ1-1; weak D call: TRBD1 (5 bases). CDR1 SEHNR and CDR2 FQNEAQ come from the germline V gene (reference sequence). With 6 bases removed from V and 7 bases from J, the gap between germline ends came to 15 bases. CDR3 size: 13 residues. The CDR3 spells CASSGDSSLEAFF. CDR3 in DNA: TGTGCCAGCAGTGGGGACTCCTCGCTTGAAGCTTTCTTT.

The rearrangement joins TRBV20-1 to TRBJ2-1; D perhaps matches TRBD1 (5 bases). V was trimmed by 8 bases and J by 10 bases, leaving 12 bases between them. This CDR3 spans 10 amino acids. Germline CDR1 and CDR2: DFQATT and SNEGSKA (reference sequence). CDR3: CSPPGREQFF. DNA for the CDR3: TGCAGTCCTCCAGGGCGGGAGCAGTTCTTC.

The V call is TRBV7-9, the J call TRBJ1-4; D is perhaps TRBD1 (5 bases). Per the germline V gene, CDR1 is SEHNR and CDR2 is FQNEAQ (reference sequence). Trimming removed 1 base from V and 7 bases from J, with 13 bases in between. This CDR3 region has 15 residues. CDR3 sequence (DNA): TGTGCCAGCAGCTTAGACGCCAGGGTTGCTGAAAAACTGTTTTTT. It specifies CASSLDARVAEKLFF.

The genes are TRBV7-2 and TRBJ1-1, with no clear D. Trimming removed 5 bases at V and 7 bases at J, with 14 bases between. The germline V gene has CDR1 SGHTA and CDR2 FQGNSA. The CDR3 is 13 residues long. The chain's CDR3 is CASSPPGIDEAFF. CDR3 in DNA: TGTGCCAGCAGCCCGCCCGGGATTGATGAAGCTTTCTTT.

The rearrangement joins TRBV28 to TRBJ1-1; 7 bases line up with TRBD1. Germline V gives CDR1 MDHEN, CDR2 SYDVKM. The CDR3 is 16 amino acids. The trim removed 6 bases at V and 4 bases at J, leaving 14 bases unmatched. CDR3 region: CASSPSSGTEITEAFF. CDR3 in DNA: TGTGCCAGCAGCCCTAGTTCCGGGACAGAGATCACTGAAGCTTTCTTT.

This rearrangement joins TRBV23-1 to TRBJ1-3; 7 bases are a match to TRBD1. TRBV23-1 belongs to the ORF category, with a function that is uncertain. Trimming took 5 bases from V and 1 from J; bases not matched to a gene: 11. The CDR3 has 17 residues. The CDR3 loop reads CASSYPGGTESGNTIYF. The CDR3 DNA reads TGCGCCAGCAGTTACCCCGGAGGGACAGAATCTGGAAACACCATATATTTT.

J is TRBJ2-7 and V is TRBV7-3; 10 positions match TRBD2. Germline CDR1 is SGHTA and CDR2 is FQGTGA. CDR3 length: 15 residues. J lost 0 bases, V lost 2 bases, and 1 base had no gene match. This chain's CDR3 is CASSLASGSSYEQYF. In nucleotides, the CDR3 is TGTGCCAGCAGCTTAGCTAGCGGGAGCTCCTACGAGCAGTACTTC. The full variable domain, completed using reference TRBV7-3 and TRBJ2-7, is GAGVSQTPSNKVTEKGKYVELRCDPISGHTALYWYRQSLGQGPEFLIYFQGTGAADDSGLPNDRFFAVRPEGSVSTLKIQRTERGDSAVYLCASSLASGSSYEQYFGPGTRLTVT.

The chain joins TRBV28 to TRBJ2-7; D might be TRBD1 (6 bases). CDR1 is MDHEN and CDR2 is SYDVKM in the germline V gene. The CDR3 sequence is 14 residues long. The V end was cut by 5 bases, the J end by 4 bases, with 15 bases between. CDR3 region: CASSLIRGRYEQYF. CDR3 nucleotide sequence: TGTGCCAGCAGTCTTATCAGGGGCAGGTACGAGCAGTACTTC.

This clone was picked up one time. This chain connects TRBV30 to TRBJ2-3; TRBD1 matches at 8 bases. The CDR3 length is 10 residues. CDR1 and CDR2 from the germline V gene are GTSNPN and SVGIG (reference sequence). The ends lost 7 bases at V and 13 bases at J; junction bases unmatched: 7. CDR3 sequence (DNA): TGTGCCTCAGGACAGGGATTTGAGTATTTT. The encoded protein is CASGQGFEYF.

The chain uses TRBV7-2 and TRBJ2-1, with D maybe TRBD2 (5 bases). With 5 bases removed from V and 3 bases from J, the gap between germline ends came to 14 bases. The germline V gene has CDR1 SGHTA and CDR2 FQGNSA. The CDR3 is 15 amino acids. CDR3 protein: CASSLLSGGYNEQFF. The DNA for the CDR3 is TGTGCCAGCAGCCTCCTGAGCGGAGGCTACAATGAGCAGTTCTTC. The entire variable domain, with the rest obtained from reference TRBV7-2 and TRBJ2-1, is as follows: GAGVSQSPSNKVTEKGKDVELRCDPISGHTALYWYRQSLGQGLEFLIYFQGNSAPDKSGLPSDRFSAERTGGSVSTLTIQRTQQEDSAVYLCASSLLSGGYNEQFFGPGTRLTVL.

This clone was seen more than once but under ten times. This sequence joins TRBV10-2 and TRBJ2-1, with a possible D match to TRBD2 (5 bases). Looked up from germline, CDR1 is WSHSY and CDR2 is SAAADI. This CDR3 region has 15 residues. Trimming stripped 4 bases from V and 8 bases from J, with 18 bases between. CDR3 residues: CASSGRRSAGDEQFF. The CDR3, as DNA: TGCGCCAGCAGTGGAAGGAGGTCCGCCGGGGATGAGCAGTTCTTC.

V and J are TRBV15 and TRBJ1-1; D is possibly TRBD1 (5 bases). Per germline, CDR1 LNHNV and CDR2 YYDKDF (reference sequence). The CDR3 is 12 residues long. The ends were cut back, 7 bases at V and 4 bases at J, with 10 bases in the middle. The CDR3: CATTQDGTEAFF. The CDR3, as DNA: TGTGCCACCACACAGGACGGCACTGAAGCTTTCTTT. Complete variable domain (other parts from reference TRBV15 and TRBJ1-1): DAMVIQNPRYQVTQFGKPVTLSCSQTLNHNVMYWYQQKSSQAPKLLFHYYDKDFNNEADTPDNFQSRRPNTSFCFLDIRSPGLGDTAMYLCATTQDGTEAFFGQGTRLTVV.

The rearrangement joins TRBV13 to TRBJ2-1; TRBD2 agrees at 10 bases. Per germline, CDR1 PRHDT and CDR2 FYEKMQ (reference sequence). The CDR3 is 16 residues long. The V segment lost 4 bases and the J segment 10 bases; nucleotides outside the gene matches: 13. CDR3 coding DNA: TGTGCCAGCAGCTCTTCGAGCGGGAGGGCCTTTCGGGAGCAGTTCTTC. Amino acids: CASSSSSGRAFREQFF.